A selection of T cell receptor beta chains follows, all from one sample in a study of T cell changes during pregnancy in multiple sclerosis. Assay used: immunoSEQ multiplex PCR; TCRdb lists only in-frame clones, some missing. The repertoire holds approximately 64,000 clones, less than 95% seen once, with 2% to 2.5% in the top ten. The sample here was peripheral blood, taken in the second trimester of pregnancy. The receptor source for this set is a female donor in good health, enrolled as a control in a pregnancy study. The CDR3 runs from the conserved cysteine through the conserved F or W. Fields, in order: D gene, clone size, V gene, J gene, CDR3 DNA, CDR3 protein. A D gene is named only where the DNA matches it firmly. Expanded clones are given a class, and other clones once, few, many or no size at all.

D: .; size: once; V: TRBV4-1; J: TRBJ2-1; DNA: TGCGCCAGCAGCCAAGCGCTCCGCGGGGAGTACAATGAGCAGTTCTTC; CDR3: CASSQALRGEYNEQFF
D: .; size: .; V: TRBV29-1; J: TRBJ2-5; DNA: TGCAGCGTTGAAGGTTCCGAGGGTCCCCAAGAGACCCAGTACTTC; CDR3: CSVEGSEGPQETQYF
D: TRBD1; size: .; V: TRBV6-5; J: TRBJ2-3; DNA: TGTGCCAGCAGGGGGACAGGAATCCAAGATACGCAGTATTTT; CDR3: CASRGTGIQDTQYF
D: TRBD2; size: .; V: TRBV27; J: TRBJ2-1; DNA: TGTGCCAGCAGCAGACTAGCGGGAGGGAATGAGCAGTTCTTC; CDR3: CASSRLAGGNEQFF
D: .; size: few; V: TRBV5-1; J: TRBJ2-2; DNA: TGCGCCAGCAGCTTGGCCGCTGGAGGGACCGGGGAGCTGTTTTTT; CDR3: CASSLAAGGTGELFF
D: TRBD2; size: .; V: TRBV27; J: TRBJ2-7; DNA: TGTGCCAGCAGTTTAGCAGGACTAGCCCTACCCTACGAGCAGTACTTC; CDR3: CASSLAGLALPYEQYF
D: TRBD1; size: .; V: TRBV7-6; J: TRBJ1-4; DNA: TGTGCCAGCAGCCGGACAGGGTCCCCTTCGGAAAAACTGTTTTTT; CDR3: CASSRTGSPSEKLFF
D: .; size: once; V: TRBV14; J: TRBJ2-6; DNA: TGTGCCAGCAGCCAACGGAGCCCCGGGGCCAACGTCCTGACTTTC; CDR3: CASSQRSPGANVLTF
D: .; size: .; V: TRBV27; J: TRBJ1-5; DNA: TGTGCCAGCAGCCCTATGACAGGCTCCAATCAGCCCCAGCATTTT; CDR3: CASSPMTGSNQPQHF
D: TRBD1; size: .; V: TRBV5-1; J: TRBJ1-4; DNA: TGCGCCAGCAGTCCAACTAGGGGGACAGCTTTTAATGAAAAACTGTTTTTT; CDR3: CASSPTRGTAFNEKLFF
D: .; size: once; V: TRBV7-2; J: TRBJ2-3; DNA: TGTGCCTGCGGTGGTAGCTGGAGCACAGATACGCAGTATTTT; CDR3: CACGGSWSTDTQYF
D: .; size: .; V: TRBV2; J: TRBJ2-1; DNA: TGTGCCGGCCCGGACTGGAGAGCTTCCTACAATGAGCAGTTCTTC; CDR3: CAGPDWRASYNEQFF
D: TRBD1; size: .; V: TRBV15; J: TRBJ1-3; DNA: TGTGCCACCAGCAGAGACAGGGGGAGCACCATATATTTT; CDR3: CATSRDRGSTIYF
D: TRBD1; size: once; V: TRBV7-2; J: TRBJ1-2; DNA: TGTGCCAGCAGCCCGATGGGACAGGCCTGGGGCTACACCTTC; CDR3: CASSPMGQAWGYTF
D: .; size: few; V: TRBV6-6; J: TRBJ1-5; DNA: TGTGCCAGCAGTTCGACAGGCTATAGCAATCAGCCCCAGCATTTT; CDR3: CASSSTGYSNQPQHF
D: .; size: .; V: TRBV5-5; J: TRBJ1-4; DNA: TGTGCCAGCAGCATGTGGGACCGTGGGGGCGAAAAACTGTTTTTT; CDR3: CASSMWDRGGEKLFF
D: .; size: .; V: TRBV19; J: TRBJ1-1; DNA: TGTGCCAGTAGTATGAGCGACTTGAACACTGAAGCTTTCTTT; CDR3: CASSMSDLNTEAFF
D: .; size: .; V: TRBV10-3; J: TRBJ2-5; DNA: TGTGCCATCAGTGAGGACGGAACCCGAGGCCAGTACTTC; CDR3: CAISEDGTRGQYF
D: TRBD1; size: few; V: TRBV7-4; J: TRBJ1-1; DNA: TGTGCCAGCAACACTCACTCCGGGACAGGGGCTTTCTTT; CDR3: CASNTHSGTGAFF
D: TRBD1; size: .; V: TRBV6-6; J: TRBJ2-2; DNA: TGTGCCAGCAGACTGACAGGGGGGTCGAACACCGGGGAGCTGTTTTTT; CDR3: CASRLTGGSNTGELFF
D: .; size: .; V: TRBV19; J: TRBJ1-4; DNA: TGTGCCAGTAGTATCCGGACACCCGCTAATGAAAAACTGTTTTTT; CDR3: CASSIRTPANEKLFF
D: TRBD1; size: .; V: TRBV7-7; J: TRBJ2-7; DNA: TGTGCTAGCAGGTTCAGGGGGAATGCCTACGAGCAGTACTTC; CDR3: CASRFRGNAYEQYF
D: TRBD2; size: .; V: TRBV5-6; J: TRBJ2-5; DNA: TGTGCCAGCAGCATGGGACTAGCGGGAGCCGGGGAGACCCAGTACTTC; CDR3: CASSMGLAGAGETQYF
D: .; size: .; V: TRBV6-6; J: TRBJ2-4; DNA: TGTGCCATTACCGGGTCTAACATTCAGTACTTC; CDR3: CAITGSNIQYF
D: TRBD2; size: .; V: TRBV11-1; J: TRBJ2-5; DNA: TGTGCCAGCAGCCTTATTGCGGGAGGCCAAGAGACCCAGTACTTC; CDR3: CASSLIAGGQETQYF
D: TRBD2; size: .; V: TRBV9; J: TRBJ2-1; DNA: TGTGCCAGCAGCGTAACGGGACTATTCTACAATGAGCAGTTCTTC; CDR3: CASSVTGLFYNEQFF
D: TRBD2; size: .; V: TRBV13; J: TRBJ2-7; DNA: TGTGCCAGCAGCTCGAGACTAGCGGGAGCCTACGAGCAGTACTTC; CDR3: CASSSRLAGAYEQYF
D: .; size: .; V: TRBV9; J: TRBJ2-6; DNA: TGTGCCAGCAGCGTAGCGGCAGGGGCGGGCTCTGGGGCCAACGTCCTGACTTTC; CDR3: CASSVAAGAGSGANVLTF
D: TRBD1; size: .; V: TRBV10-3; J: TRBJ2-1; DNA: TGTGCCATCAGTGACCCCAGACAGGGGGCCTACAATGAGCAGTTCTTC; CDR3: CAISDPRQGAYNEQFF
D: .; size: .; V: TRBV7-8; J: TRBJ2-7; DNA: TGTGCCAGCAGCTTCAACTACGAGCAGTACTTC; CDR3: CASSFNYEQYF
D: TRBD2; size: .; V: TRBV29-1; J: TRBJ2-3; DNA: TGCAGCGTTCTCAGGGAGGGGTTCGATACGCAGTATTTT; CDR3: CSVLREGFDTQYF
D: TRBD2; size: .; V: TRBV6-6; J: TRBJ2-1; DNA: TGTGCCAGCAGTAACATGCAGGGCGGGAGCAATGAGCAGTTCTTC; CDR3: CASSNMQGGSNEQFF
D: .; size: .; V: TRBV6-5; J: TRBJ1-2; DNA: TGTGCCAGCTCCCTGACAGCATCTAACTATGGCTACACCTTC; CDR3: CASSLTASNYGYTF
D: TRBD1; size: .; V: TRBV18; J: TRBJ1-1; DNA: TGTGCCAGCTCACCCATGGACAGGGAGACTGAAGCTTTCTTT; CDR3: CASSPMDRETEAFF
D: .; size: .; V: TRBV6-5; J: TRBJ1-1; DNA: TGTGCCAGCAGACGTACAGAGAACACTGAAGCTTTCTTT; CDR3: CASRRTENTEAFF
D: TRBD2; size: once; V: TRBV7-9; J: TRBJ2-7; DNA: TGTGCCAGCAGCTTAGGCGGCGGGCTAGCGGGACCCTACGAGCAGTACTTC; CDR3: CASSLGGGLAGPYEQYF
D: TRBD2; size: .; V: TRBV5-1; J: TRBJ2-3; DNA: TGCGCCAGCAGCTTGAGGGCGGGGGTCACAGATACGCAGTATTTT; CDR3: CASSLRAGVTDTQYF
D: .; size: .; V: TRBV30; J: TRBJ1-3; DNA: TGTGCCTGGAAAGGGAGGAGAAACACCATATATTTT; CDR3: CAWKGRRNTIYF
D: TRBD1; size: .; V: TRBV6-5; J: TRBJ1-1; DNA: TGTGCCTCCCAGAAGACAGGGCGAAACACTGAAGCTTTCTTT; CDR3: CASQKTGRNTEAFF
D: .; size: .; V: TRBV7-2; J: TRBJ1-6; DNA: TGTGCCAGCAGCCTCCGGACAGTTAATTCACCCCTCCACTTT; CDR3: CASSLRTVNSPLHF
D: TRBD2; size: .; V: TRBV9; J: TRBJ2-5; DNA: TGTGCCAGCAGCTTGGGGACTAATCTAGAGACCCAGTACTTC; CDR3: CASSLGTNLETQYF